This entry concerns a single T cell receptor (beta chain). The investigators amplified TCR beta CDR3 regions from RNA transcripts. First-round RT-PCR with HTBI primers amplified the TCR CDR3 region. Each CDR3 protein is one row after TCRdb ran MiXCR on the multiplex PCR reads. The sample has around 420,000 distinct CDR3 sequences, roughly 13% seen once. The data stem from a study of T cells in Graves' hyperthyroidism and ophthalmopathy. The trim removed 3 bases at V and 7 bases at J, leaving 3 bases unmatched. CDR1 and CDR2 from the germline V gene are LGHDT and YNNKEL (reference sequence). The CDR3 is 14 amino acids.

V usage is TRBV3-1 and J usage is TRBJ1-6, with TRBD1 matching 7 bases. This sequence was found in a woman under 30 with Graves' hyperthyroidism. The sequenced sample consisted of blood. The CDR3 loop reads CASSHQGGNSPLHF. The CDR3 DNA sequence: TGTGCCAGCAGCCATCAGGGGGGGAATTCACCCCTCCACTTT.